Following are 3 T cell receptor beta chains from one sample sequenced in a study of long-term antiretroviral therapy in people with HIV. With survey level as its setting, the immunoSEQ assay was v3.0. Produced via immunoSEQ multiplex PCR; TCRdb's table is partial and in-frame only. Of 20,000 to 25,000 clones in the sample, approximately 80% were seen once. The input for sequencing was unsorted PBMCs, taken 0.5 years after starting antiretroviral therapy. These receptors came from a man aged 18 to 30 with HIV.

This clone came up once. CDR3: CASSLPQTQYF. For the CDR3, the DNA is TGTGCCAGCAGCTTGCCACAGACCCAGTACTTC. The V call is TRBV7-2, the J call TRBJ2-5; D not resolved. The CDR3 consists of 11 residues. The V gene's germline CDR1 is SGHTA and CDR2 FQGNSA. Trimming left V 3 bases short and J 6 bases short, with 5 bases between.

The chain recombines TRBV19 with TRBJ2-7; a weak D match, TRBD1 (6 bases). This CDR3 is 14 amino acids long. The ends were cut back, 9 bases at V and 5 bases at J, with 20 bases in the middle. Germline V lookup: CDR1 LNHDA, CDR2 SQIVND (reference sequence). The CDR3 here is CASQEVTGINEQYF. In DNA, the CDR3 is TGTGCCAGCCAAGAAGTAACAGGGATCAACGAGCAGTACTTC.

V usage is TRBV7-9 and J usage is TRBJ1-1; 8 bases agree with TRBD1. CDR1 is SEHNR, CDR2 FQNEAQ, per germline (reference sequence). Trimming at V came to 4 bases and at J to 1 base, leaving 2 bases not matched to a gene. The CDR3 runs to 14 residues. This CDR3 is CASSSGTGNTEAFF. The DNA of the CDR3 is TGTGCCAGCAGCTCCGGGACAGGGAACACTGAAGCTTTCTTT.